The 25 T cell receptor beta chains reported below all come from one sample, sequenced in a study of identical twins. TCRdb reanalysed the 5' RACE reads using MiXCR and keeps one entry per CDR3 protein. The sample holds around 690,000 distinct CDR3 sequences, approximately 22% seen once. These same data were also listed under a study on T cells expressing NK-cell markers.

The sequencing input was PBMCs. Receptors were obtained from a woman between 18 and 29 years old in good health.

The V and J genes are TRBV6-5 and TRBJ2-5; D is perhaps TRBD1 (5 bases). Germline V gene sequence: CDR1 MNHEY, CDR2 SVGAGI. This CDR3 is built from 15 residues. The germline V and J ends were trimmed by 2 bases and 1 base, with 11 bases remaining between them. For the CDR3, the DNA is TGTGCCAGCAGTTACATCACAGGACGCCAAGAGACCCAGTACTTC. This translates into CASSYITGRQETQYF.

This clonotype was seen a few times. The chain's CDR3 is CASSLGSGQVYEQYF. The CDR3 DNA reads as TGTGCCAGCAGTTTAGGCAGCGGACAGGTCTACGAGCAGTACTTC. This chain links TRBV12-3 or TRBV12-4 with TRBJ2-7, with 7 bases lining up with TRBD1. With V trimmed by 1 base and J by 3 bases, 6 bases remained unmatched. This CDR3 spans 15 amino acids.

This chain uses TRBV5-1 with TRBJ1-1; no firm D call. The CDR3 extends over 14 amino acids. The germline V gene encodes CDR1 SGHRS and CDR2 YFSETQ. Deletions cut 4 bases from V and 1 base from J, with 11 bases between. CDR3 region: CASSIGWGNTEAFF. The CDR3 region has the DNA TGCGCCAGCAGCATAGGTTGGGGGAACACTGAAGCTTTCTTT.

CDR3 bases: TGTGCCAGCAGCTTAATAGTGGGAGTAGTTAGGAATGAGCAGTTCTTC. Translation gives CASSLIVGVVRNEQFF. This sequence joins TRBV7-8 and TRBJ2-1; D might be TRBD2 (5 bases). This CDR3 has 16 residues. Germline CDR1 SGHVS, CDR2 FQNEAQ. Deletions cut 2 bases from V and 7 bases from J, with 18 bases between.

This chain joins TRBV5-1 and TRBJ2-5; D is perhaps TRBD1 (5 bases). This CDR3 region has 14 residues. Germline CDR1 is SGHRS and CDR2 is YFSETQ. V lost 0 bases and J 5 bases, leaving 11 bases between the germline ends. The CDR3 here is CASSLVAGMETQYF. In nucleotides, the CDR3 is TGCGCCAGCAGCTTGGTGGCAGGGATGGAGACCCAGTACTTC.

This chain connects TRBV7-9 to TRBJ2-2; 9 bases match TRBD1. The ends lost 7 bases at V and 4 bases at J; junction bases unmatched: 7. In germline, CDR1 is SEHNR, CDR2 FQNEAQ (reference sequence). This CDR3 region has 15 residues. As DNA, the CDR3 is TGTGCCAGCACCCTACAGGGGGCGAGCACCGGGGAGCTGTTTTTT. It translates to CASTLQGASTGELFF.

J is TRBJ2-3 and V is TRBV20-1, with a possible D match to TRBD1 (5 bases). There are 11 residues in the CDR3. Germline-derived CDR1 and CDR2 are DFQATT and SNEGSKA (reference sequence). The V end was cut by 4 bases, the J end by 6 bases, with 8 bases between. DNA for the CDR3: TGCAGTGCTACAGGGTGGGATACGCAGTATTTT. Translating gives CSATGWDTQYF.

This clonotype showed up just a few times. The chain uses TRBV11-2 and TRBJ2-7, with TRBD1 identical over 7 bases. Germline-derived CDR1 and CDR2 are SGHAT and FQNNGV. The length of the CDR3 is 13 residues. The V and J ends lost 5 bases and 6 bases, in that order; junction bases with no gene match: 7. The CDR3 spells CASSPGTAFEQYF. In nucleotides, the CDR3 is TGTGCCAGCAGCCCTGGGACAGCCTTCGAGCAGTACTTC.

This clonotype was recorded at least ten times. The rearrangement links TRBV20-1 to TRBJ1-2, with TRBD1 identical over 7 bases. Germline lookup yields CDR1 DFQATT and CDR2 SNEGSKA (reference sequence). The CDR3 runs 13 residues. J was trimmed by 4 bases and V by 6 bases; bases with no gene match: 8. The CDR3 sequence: CSAALGTAYGYTF. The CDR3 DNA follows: TGCAGTGCCGCCCTCGGGACAGCCTATGGCTACACCTTC.

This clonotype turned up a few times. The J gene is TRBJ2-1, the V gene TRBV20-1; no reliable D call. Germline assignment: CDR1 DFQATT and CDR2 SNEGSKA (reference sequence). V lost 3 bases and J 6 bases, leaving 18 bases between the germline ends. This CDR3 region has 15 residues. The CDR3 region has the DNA TGCAGTGCTAGGAATCAGGCCTCTCCGACCAATGAGCAGTTCTTC. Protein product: CSARNQASPTNEQFF.

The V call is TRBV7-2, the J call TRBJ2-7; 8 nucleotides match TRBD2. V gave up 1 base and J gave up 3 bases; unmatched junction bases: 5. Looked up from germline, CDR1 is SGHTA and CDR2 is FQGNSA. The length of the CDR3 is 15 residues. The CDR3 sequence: CASSLGAGGYYEQYF. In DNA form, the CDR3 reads TGTGCCAGCAGCTTAGGGGCGGGAGGATACTACGAGCAGTACTTC.

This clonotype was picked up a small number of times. Written as DNA, the CDR3 is TGTGCCAGCAGTTTCCGGGCGGTAGAGACCCAGTACTTC. The encoded protein is CASSFRAVETQYF. The chain is built from TRBV27 and TRBJ2-5, with D uncertain. The germline V and J ends were trimmed by 3 bases and 4 bases, with 9 bases remaining between them. Germline CDR1 and CDR2: MNHEY and SMNVEV (reference sequence). This CDR3 spans 13 amino acids.

CDR3 nucleotide sequence: TGCAGTGCTAGAAATCAGGGGACAGGCTCTAGTCAGCCCCAGCATTTT. Protein product: CSARNQGTGSSQPQHF. The chain recombines TRBV20-1 with TRBJ1-5; 8 nucleotides agree with TRBD1. CDR1 is DFQATT, CDR2 SNEGSKA, per germline (reference sequence). Losses at the gene ends were 2 bases for V and 6 bases for J; bases not matched to a gene: 12. The CDR3 covers 16 residues.

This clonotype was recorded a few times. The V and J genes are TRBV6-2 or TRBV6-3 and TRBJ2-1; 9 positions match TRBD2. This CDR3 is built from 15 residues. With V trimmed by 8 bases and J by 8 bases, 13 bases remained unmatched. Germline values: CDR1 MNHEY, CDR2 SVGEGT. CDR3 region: CASQPGLAFFDEQFF. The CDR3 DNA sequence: TGTGCCAGCCAGCCGGGACTAGCCTTTTTTGATGAGCAGTTCTTC.

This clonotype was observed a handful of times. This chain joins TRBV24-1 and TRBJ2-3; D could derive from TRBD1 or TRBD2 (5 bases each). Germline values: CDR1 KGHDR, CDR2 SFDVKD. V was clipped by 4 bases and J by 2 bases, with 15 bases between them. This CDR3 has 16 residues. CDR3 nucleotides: TGTGCCACCAGTGACGCCGGGACCTCGACCACAGATACGCAGTATTTT. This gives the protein CATSDAGTSTTDTQYF.

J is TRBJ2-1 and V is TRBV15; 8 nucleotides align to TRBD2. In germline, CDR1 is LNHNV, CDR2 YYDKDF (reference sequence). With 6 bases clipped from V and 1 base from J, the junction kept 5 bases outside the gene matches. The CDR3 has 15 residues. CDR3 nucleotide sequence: TGTGCCACCAGTATAGCGGGGCTATCCTACAATGAGCAGTTCTTC. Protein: CATSIAGLSYNEQFF.

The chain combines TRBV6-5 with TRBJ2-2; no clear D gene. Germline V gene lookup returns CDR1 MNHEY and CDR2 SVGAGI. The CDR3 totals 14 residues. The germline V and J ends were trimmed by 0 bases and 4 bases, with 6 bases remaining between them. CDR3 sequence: CASSYSASTGELFF. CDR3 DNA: TGTGCCAGCAGTTACTCGGCAAGCACCGGGGAGCTGTTTTTT.

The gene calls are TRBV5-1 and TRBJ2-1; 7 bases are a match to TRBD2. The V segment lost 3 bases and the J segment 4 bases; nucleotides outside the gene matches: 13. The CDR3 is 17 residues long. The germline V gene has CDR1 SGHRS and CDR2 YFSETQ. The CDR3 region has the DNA TGCGCCAGCAGCTCTGAGGCTCCAGCGGGGCTATACAATGAGCAGTTCTTC. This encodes CASSSEAPAGLYNEQFF.

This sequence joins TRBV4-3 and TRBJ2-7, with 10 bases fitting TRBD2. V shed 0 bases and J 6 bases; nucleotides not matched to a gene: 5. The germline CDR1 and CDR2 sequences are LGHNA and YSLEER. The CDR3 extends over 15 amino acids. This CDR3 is CASSQEVLAGVEQYF. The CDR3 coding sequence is TGCGCCAGCAGCCAAGAGGTGCTAGCGGGAGTCGAGCAGTACTTC.

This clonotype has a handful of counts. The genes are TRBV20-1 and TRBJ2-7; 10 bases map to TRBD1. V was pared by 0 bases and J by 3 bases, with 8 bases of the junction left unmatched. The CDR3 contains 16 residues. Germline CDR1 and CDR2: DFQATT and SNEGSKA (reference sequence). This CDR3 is CSAREPTGGYLYEQYF. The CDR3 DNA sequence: TGCAGTGCTAGAGAACCGACAGGGGGCTATCTCTACGAGCAGTACTTC.

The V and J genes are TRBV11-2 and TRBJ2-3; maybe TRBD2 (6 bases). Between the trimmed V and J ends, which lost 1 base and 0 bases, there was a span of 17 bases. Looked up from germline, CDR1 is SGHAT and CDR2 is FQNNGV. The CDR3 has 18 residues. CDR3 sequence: CASSLVGLARPSTDTQYF. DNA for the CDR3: TGTGCCAGCAGCTTAGTGGGCCTAGCGCGCCCTAGCACAGATACGCAGTATTTT.

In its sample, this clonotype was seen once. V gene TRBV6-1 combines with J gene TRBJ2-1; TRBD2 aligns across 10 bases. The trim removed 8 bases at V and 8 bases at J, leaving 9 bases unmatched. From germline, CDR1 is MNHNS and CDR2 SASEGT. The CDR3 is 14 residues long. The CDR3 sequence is CASAHLTSGDEQFF. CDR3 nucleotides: TGTGCCAGCGCCCATTTAACTAGCGGGGATGAGCAGTTCTTC.

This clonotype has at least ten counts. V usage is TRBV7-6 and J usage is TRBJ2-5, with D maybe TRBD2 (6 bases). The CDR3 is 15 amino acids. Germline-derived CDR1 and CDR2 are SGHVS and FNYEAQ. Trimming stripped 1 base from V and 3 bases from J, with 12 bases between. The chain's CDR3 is CASSLDPSVKETQYF. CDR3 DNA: TGTGCCAGCAGCTTAGACCCTAGCGTCAAAGAGACCCAGTACTTC. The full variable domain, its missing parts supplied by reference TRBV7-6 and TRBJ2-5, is GAGVSQSPRYKVTKRGQDVALRCDPISGHVSLYWYRQALGQGPEFLTYFNYEAQQDKSGLPNDRFSAERPEGSISTLTIQRTEQRDSAMYRCASSLDPSVKETQYFGPGTRLLVL.

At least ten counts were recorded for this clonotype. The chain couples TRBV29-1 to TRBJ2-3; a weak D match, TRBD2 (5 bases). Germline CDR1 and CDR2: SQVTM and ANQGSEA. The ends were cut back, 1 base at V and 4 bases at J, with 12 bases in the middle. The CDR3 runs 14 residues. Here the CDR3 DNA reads TGCAGCGTTGAAGGAGGGCGAGAGGCAGATACGCAGTATTTT. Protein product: CSVEGGREADTQYF.

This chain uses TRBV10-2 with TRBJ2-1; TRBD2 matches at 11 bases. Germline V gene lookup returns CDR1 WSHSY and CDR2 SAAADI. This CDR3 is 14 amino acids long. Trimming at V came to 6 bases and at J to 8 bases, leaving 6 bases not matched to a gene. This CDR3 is CASSVSGRVYEQFF. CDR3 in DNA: TGCGCCAGCAGCGTTAGCGGGAGGGTCTATGAGCAGTTCTTC.